Below, 18 T cell receptor beta chains from the same sample are listed, as sequenced in a study of cytomegalovirus exposure and HLA in healthy donors. The PCR had 60 Vbeta and 13 Jbeta primers. Profiling relied on immunoSEQ multiplex PCR, and the TCRdb table lists in-frame clones only, not all of them. The sample includes 75,000 to 100,000 clones, roughly 74% of them seen just once. The sequenced sample consisted of PBMCs. The receptors shown here come from a woman between 65 and 79 years old in good health and CMV-seropositive.

This clone was detected only a few times. The chain links TRBV9 to TRBJ2-7; possible D gene TRBD1, 5 bases. CDR3 size: 15 residues. CDR1 is SGDLS, CDR2 YYNGEE, per germline. The ends were cut back, 0 bases at V and 3 bases at J, with 13 bases in the middle. CDR3: CASSVGGHPFYEQYF. The CDR3 DNA reads TGTGCCAGCAGCGTAGGAGGACATCCTTTCTACGAGCAGTACTTC.

Notes on this clone: At one end the junction does not follow the germline gene, possibly because of a read error. This rearrangement joins TRBV7-9 to TRBJ1-4; possible D gene TRBD1, 6 bases. Germline V lookup: CDR1 SEHNR, CDR2 FQNEAQ (reference sequence). The CDR3 is 16 amino acids. This chain's CDR3 is CSSSHRLTQGNEKLFF. The CDR3 coding sequence is TGTTCCAGCAGCCATCGGCTTACACAGGGTAATGAAAAACTGTTTTTT.

The V and J genes are TRBV5-1 and TRBJ1-1, with D tentatively TRBD1 (5 bases). Per germline, CDR1 SGHRS and CDR2 YFSETQ. The length of the CDR3 is 14 residues. V lost 6 bases, J lost 3 bases, and 15 bases lay in between. As DNA, the CDR3 is TGCGCCAGCACTCCGGGACTGGGGGACACTGAAGCTTTCTTT. Encoded protein: CASTPGLGDTEAFF. The variable domain in full, completed from reference TRBV5-1 and TRBJ1-1, reads KAGVTQTPRYLIKTRGQQVTLSCSPISGHRSVSWYQQTPGQGLQFLFEYFSETQRNKGNFPGRFSGRQFSNSRSEMNVSTLELGDSALYLCASTPGLGDTEAFFGQGTRLTVV.

The genes are TRBV19 and TRBJ2-7; D remains unclear. CDR1 is LNHDA, CDR2 SQIVND, per germline (reference sequence). The V end was cut by 5 bases, the J end by 1 base, with 6 bases between. CDR3 size: 12 residues. The CDR3 region is CASSLPSYEQYF. CDR3 DNA: TGTGCCAGTAGTCTACCTTCCTACGAGCAGTACTTC.

This clone has just one count. The chain joins TRBV5-4 to TRBJ2-7; 11 nucleotides align to TRBD2. The V gene's germline CDR1 is SGHNT and CDR2 YYREEE (reference sequence). The CDR3 is 15 residues long. V was pared by 4 bases and J by 4 bases, with 7 bases of the junction left unmatched. The CDR3 reads CASSPDTSGSYEQYF. CDR3 sequence (DNA): TGTGCCAGCAGCCCCGATACTAGCGGGAGTTACGAGCAGTACTTC.

The V call is TRBV11-2, the J call TRBJ2-1, with D perhaps TRBD1 (6 bases). The germline V gene encodes CDR1 SGHAT and CDR2 FQNNGV. The length of the CDR3 is 15 residues. Trimming cost V 6 bases and J 3 bases, with 15 bases left between them. For the CDR3, the DNA is TGTGCCAGCAGTGCAGGGGTTGGGGGCTACAATGAGCAGTTCTTC. It yields the protein CASSAGVGGYNEQFF.

The rearrangement links TRBV5-1 to TRBJ2-7, with 7 bases identical to TRBD1. The germline V gene encodes CDR1 SGHRS and CDR2 YFSETQ. J lost 2 bases, V lost 2 bases, and 4 bases had no gene match. The CDR3 is 14 residues long. CDR3 in amino acids: CASSLRTGPYEQYF. For the CDR3, the DNA is TGCGCCAGCAGCTTACGGACAGGCCCCTACGAGCAGTACTTC.

The genes are TRBV27 and TRBJ1-2, with D unclear. Germline V lookup: CDR1 MNHEY, CDR2 SMNVEV (reference sequence). The CDR3 is 13 amino acids. V was clipped by 6 bases and J by 6 bases, with 14 bases between them. CDR3 loop: CASSSRGGDGYTF. The CDR3 DNA is TGTGCCAGCAGCTCGCGGGGTGGGGATGGCTACACCTTC.

This clone is a singleton in its sample. This chain uses TRBV7-9 with TRBJ2-3; TRBD2 aligns across 7 bases. CDR3 length: 15 amino acids. Germline assignment: CDR1 SEHNR and CDR2 FQNEAQ (reference sequence). V shed 1 base, J shed 1 base, and the junction held 2 bases outside the gene matches. CDR3 coding DNA: TGTGCCAGCAGCTTAGGCGGGAGCGGCACAGATACGCAGTATTTT. As protein: CASSLGGSGTDTQYF.

This clone showed up just once. The chain combines TRBV30 with TRBJ1-6; D is unclear. The CDR3 covers 14 residues. From germline, CDR1 is GTSNPN and CDR2 SVGIG (reference sequence). The ends were cut back, 5 bases at V and 3 bases at J, with 11 bases in the middle. The CDR3: CAWVAGHYNSPLHF. CDR3 bases: TGTGCCTGGGTGGCAGGTCACTATAATTCACCCCTCCACTTT.

The genes are TRBV28 and TRBJ2-7; TRBD2 might be the D (6 bases). Germline V lookup: CDR1 MDHEN, CDR2 SYDVKM. This CDR3 spans 15 amino acids. V gave up 3 bases and J gave up 4 bases, with 16 bases separating them. This chain's CDR3 is CASSFRLGGRYEQYF. In nucleotides, the CDR3 is TGTGCCAGCAGTTTCCGTCTGGGGGGTCGGTACGAGCAGTACTTC. Supplemented by reference TRBV28 and TRBJ2-7, the full variable domain reads DVKVTQSSRYLVKRTGEKVFLECVQDMDHENMFWYRQDPGLGLRLIYFSYDVKMKEKGDIPEGYSVSREKKERFSLILESASTNQTSMYLCASSFRLGGRYEQYFGPGTRLTVT.

The rearrangement uses TRBV28 and TRBJ1-1; perhaps TRBD1 as D (5 bases). The CDR3 runs 15 residues. Looked up from germline, CDR1 is MDHEN and CDR2 is SYDVKM. Between the trimmed V and J ends, which lost 6 bases and 1 base, there was a span of 15 bases. Written as DNA, the CDR3 is TGTGCCAGCAGAGAGTGGTCCAGGGAGAACACTGAAGCTTTCTTT. Its translation is CASREWSRENTEAFF.

The rearrangement joins TRBV9 to TRBJ2-2; the D gene is possibly TRBD1 (6 bases). Deletions cut 4 bases from V and 1 base from J, with 14 bases between. The CDR3 extends over 16 amino acids. CDR1 and CDR2 from the germline V gene are SGDLS and YYNGEE. CDR3 DNA sequence: TGTGCCAGCAGCAGAGGGGCAGGGGTGAACACCGGGGAGCTGTTTTTT. It translates to CASSRGAGVNTGELFF.

This chain connects TRBV5-1 to TRBJ1-2; D gene unclear. V was cut by 0 bases and J by 8 bases, with 11 bases left in between. Germline assignment: CDR1 SGHRS and CDR2 YFSETQ. The CDR3 covers 13 residues. CDR3 sequence reads: CASSLDTGRGYTF. The DNA of the CDR3 is TGCGCCAGCAGCTTGGATACGGGGAGAGGCTACACCTTC.

V gene TRBV9 combines with J gene TRBJ2-7; D might be TRBD1 (6 bases). Germline loops: CDR1 SGDLS, CDR2 YYNGEE. CDR3 size: 14 residues. The V end was cut by 4 bases, the J end by 0 bases, with 11 bases between. CDR3 DNA: TGTGCCAGCAGCCCCCAGGGGTTCTCCTACGAGCAGTACTTC. Translated: CASSPQGFSYEQYF.

This chain joins TRBV2 and TRBJ2-7, with 12 bases fitting TRBD1. V dropped 6 bases and J dropped 6; count of bases not matched to a gene: 6. Germline CDR1 and CDR2: SNHLY and FYNNEI. The CDR3 is 14 residues long. The CDR3 here is CASSSGTGGLEQYF. The CDR3 nucleotides are TGTGCCAGCAGCTCCGGGACAGGGGGCCTCGAGCAGTACTTC. Together with reference TRBV2 and TRBJ2-7, the CDR3 gives the full variable domain: EPEVTQTPSHQVTQMGQEVILRCVPISNHLYFYWYRQILGQKVEFLVSFYNNEISEKSEIFDDQFSVERPDGSNFTLKIRSTKLEDSAMYFCASSSGTGGLEQYFGPGTRLTVT.

This clone was detected a few times. V usage is TRBV11-2 and J usage is TRBJ2-4; TRBD2 agrees at 9 bases. From germline, CDR1 is SGHAT and CDR2 FQNNGV. Trimming at V came to 0 bases and at J to 0 bases, leaving 12 bases not matched to a gene. This CDR3 contains 20 residues. The CDR3 sequence is CASSLDGLAGNRIAKNIQYF. The CDR3 DNA reads as TGTGCCAGCAGCTTAGATGGTCTAGCGGGAAATCGGATAGCCAAAAACATTCAGTACTTC.

The count of this clone is one. The rearrangement links TRBV19 to TRBJ2-2; TRBD1 agrees at 7 bases. V shed 6 bases and J 7 bases; nucleotides not matched to a gene: 11. The CDR3 sequence is 15 residues long. Germline CDR1 reads LNHDA; CDR2 reads SQIVND (reference sequence). The CDR3 DNA follows: TGTGCCAGTAGCCGGGACAGCGCTCGTCACGGGGAGCTGTTTTTT. Protein sequence: CASSRDSARHGELFF.